Following are 29 T cell receptor beta chains from one sample sequenced in a study of shared clonotypes between healthy human individuals. Produced via immunoSEQ multiplex PCR; TCRdb's table is partial and in-frame only. The sample has roughly 660,000 clones, 80% to 95% seen once. The sample consisted of memory CD8+ T cells from PBMCs. Specified subset: CD45RO+ cells pooled with CCR7-negative TemRA cells. The receptors originated from a man aged 18 to 30 in good health. Some clones in this sample may be carry-over from other donors' samples.

The chain uses TRBV19 and TRBJ2-7; 7 bases agree with TRBD1. The CDR3 has 14 amino acids. The germline gives CDR1 LNHDA, CDR2 SQIVND (reference sequence). The V and J ends lost 5 bases and 0 bases, in that order; junction bases with no gene match: 4. In DNA, the CDR3 is TGTGCCAGTAGTCGTAGGGACAGCTCCTACGAGCAGTACTTC. Amino acids: CASSRRDSSYEQYF. Combining the CDR3 with reference TRBV19 and TRBJ2-7 gives the whole variable domain DGGITQSPKYLFRKEGQNVTLSCEQNLNHDAMYWYRQDPGQGLRLIYYSQIVNDFQKGDIAEGYSVSREKKESFPLTVTSAQKNPTAFYLCASSRRDSSYEQYFGPGTRLTVT.

CDR3 coding DNA: TGTGCCAGCAGCCAAGACAGGGGGGCCTACGAGCAGTACTTC. It codes for CASSQDRGAYEQYF. The chain couples TRBV4-2 to TRBJ2-7; TRBD1 might be the D (7 bases). Per the germline V gene, CDR1 is LGHNA and CDR2 is YNFKEQ. The CDR3 sequence is 14 residues long. Trimming took 0 bases from V and 2 from J, leaving 8 bases between them.

In the case of this clone: Other DNA sequences in this specimen translate into the identical CDR3. The CDR3 nucleotides are TGTGCCAGCAGTTTTGGGGGGGATGAGCAGTTCTTC. Protein: CASSFGGDEQFF. The rearrangement links TRBV28 to TRBJ2-1; 7 positions match TRBD2. Germline V lookup: CDR1 MDHEN, CDR2 SYDVKM. V lost 3 bases and J lost 8; bases outside the gene matches: 1. CDR3 length equals 12 residues.

Only a few counts were recorded for this clone. The V call is TRBV10-3, the J call TRBJ2-7, with D possibly TRBD1 on 5 matching bases. CDR1 and CDR2 from the germline V gene are ENHRY and SYGVKD. The V end lost 2 bases, the J end lost 5 bases, and 7 bases lay between the germline ends. The CDR3 contains 12 residues. Written as DNA, the CDR3 is TGTGCCATCAGTGAGAGGGGAAACGAGCAGTACTTC. It encodes CAISERGNEQYF.

This chain joins TRBV4-2 and TRBJ2-7; a weak D match, TRBD1 (5 bases). CDR3 length equals 16 residues. From germline, CDR1 is LGHNA and CDR2 YNFKEQ. V lost 1 base, J lost 1 base, and 14 bases lay in between. CDR3 sequence: CASSQVPAGISYEQYF. As DNA, the CDR3 is TGTGCCAGCAGCCAAGTACCGGCAGGGATTTCCTACGAGCAGTACTTC.

The V and J genes are TRBV2 and TRBJ1-2; 9 bases line up with TRBD1. Germline V gives CDR1 SNHLY, CDR2 FYNNEI. CDR3 length: 14 amino acids. V trimming: 9 bases; J trimming: 8 bases; junction bases outside the gene matches: 13. This CDR3 reads CARIRLQGAPGYTF. In nucleotides, the CDR3 is TGTGCCAGGATACGCCTACAGGGGGCGCCCGGCTACACCTTC. The variable domain in full, with the rest retrieved from reference TRBV2 and TRBJ1-2, is EPEVTQTPSHQVTQMGQEVILRCVPISNHLYFYWYRQILGQKVEFLVSFYNNEISEKSEIFDDQFSVERPDGSNFTLKIRSTKLEDSAMYFCARIRLQGAPGYTFGSGTRLTVV.

The rearrangement uses TRBV27 and TRBJ2-1; 10 nucleotides match TRBD1. Germline V lookup: CDR1 MNHEY, CDR2 SMNVEV (reference sequence). The V gene end was trimmed by 4 bases and the J gene end by 4 bases; junction bases not matched to a gene: 13. The CDR3 has 18 amino acids. CDR3 DNA: TGTGCCAGCAGTTCTTTAGTCCGGGACAGGGGATTTTACAATGAGCAGTTCTTC. This codes for CASSSLVRDRGFYNEQFF.

This chain joins TRBV27 and TRBJ2-5; possibly TRBD2 for D (7 bases). This CDR3 region has 16 residues. The V end lost 6 bases, the J end lost 1 base, and 18 bases lay between the germline ends. Germline V CDR1 and CDR2: MNHEY, SMNVEV (reference sequence). The DNA for the CDR3 is TGTGCCAGCAGCCGACTCAGGGGAGGGGGCCAAGAGACCCAGTACTTC. Its translation is CASSRLRGGGQETQYF.

The chain uses TRBV9 and TRBJ2-1; 8 nucleotides line up with TRBD2. V was pared by 3 bases and J by 5 bases, with 7 bases of the junction left unmatched. CDR3 length: 15 residues. Germline V lookup: CDR1 SGDLS, CDR2 YYNGEE. The CDR3, as DNA: TGTGCCAGCAGCGCGGGGGGGGACCCGGACAATGAGCAGTTCTTC. It is translated as CASSAGGDPDNEQFF.

V gene TRBV29-1 combines with J gene TRBJ2-6, with unresolved D. V shed 6 bases and J shed 0 bases, with 18 bases lying between them. The CDR3 has 17 residues. Per germline, CDR1 SQVTM and CDR2 ANQGSEA. CDR3 coding DNA: TGCAGCGTAAGGGCTCAGGCAACCGACTCTGGGGCCAACGTCCTGACTTTC. It codes for CSVRAQATDSGANVLTF.

The chain uses TRBV6-5 and TRBJ1-3; no reliable D call. This CDR3 spans 14 amino acids. Germline loops: CDR1 MNHEY, CDR2 SVGAGI. The V end was cut by 10 bases, the J end by 4 bases, with 17 bases between. CDR3 loop: CATSFGVAGNTIYF. CDR3 nucleotide sequence: TGTGCCACCAGCTTCGGGGTGGCGGGAAACACCATATATTTT.

This clone was seen only a few times. The gene calls are TRBV4-3 and TRBJ2-4; 13 bases are a match to TRBD2. V shed 4 bases and J 6 bases; nucleotides not matched to a gene: 9. The length of the CDR3 is 17 residues. CDR1 is LGHNA and CDR2 is YSLEER in the germline V gene. CDR3 in DNA: TGCGCCAGCAGCCCTAGGACTAGCGGGAGTTTAGGAAACATTCAGTACTTC. Amino acid sequence: CASSPRTSGSLGNIQYF.

The rearrangement links TRBV4-2 to TRBJ1-4; D gene uncertain. The CDR3 loop spans 17 amino acids. Germline V gene lookup returns CDR1 LGHNA and CDR2 YNFKEQ. V was clipped by 1 base and J by 0 bases, with 12 bases between them. CDR3: CASSQAGGLATNEKLFF. CDR3 nucleotide sequence: TGTGCCAGCAGCCAAGCCGGAGGGCTCGCAACTAATGAAAAACTGTTTTTT.

To note about this clone: Other DNA sequences of this sample code for an identical CDR3. The rearrangement joins TRBV7-9 to TRBJ2-7; 9 bases align to TRBD2. The length of the CDR3 is 15 residues. V was pared by 5 bases and J by 4 bases, with 9 bases of the junction left unmatched. The germline V gene encodes CDR1 SEHNR and CDR2 FQNEAQ (reference sequence). CDR3 coding DNA: TGTGCCAGCAGCCAAGACCTAGCGGGATCTTACGAGCAGTACTTC. Its translation is CASSQDLAGSYEQYF.

The J gene is TRBJ2-2, the V gene TRBV16; D ambiguous. Trimming left V 2 bases short and J 2 bases short, with 6 bases between. This CDR3 is 14 amino acids long. Germline V gene lookup returns CDR1 KGHSY and CDR2 FQNENV. CDR3 nucleotide sequence: TGTGCCAGCAGCCAAGTTGGAAACACCGGGGAGCTGTTTTTT. Residues: CASSQVGNTGELFF.

The CDR3 nucleotides are TGTGCCAGCAGCCCCGTTGGGGTACGAGGAACAGATACGCAGTATTTT. Its translation: CASSPVGVRGTDTQYF. V and J are TRBV27 and TRBJ2-3, with D uncertain. The CDR3 runs 16 residues. The V gene's germline CDR1 is MNHEY and CDR2 SMNVEV (reference sequence). V lost 6 bases, J lost 3 bases, and 19 bases lay in between.

The chain links TRBV27 to TRBJ2-1; D may be TRBD2 (5 bases). CDR1 and CDR2 (germline): MNHEY, SMNVEV (reference sequence). Trimming left V 5 bases short and J 3 bases short, with 11 bases between. This CDR3 has 14 residues. The CDR3 DNA reads TGTGCCAGCAGTATGGCTAGCAGCTACAATGAGCAGTTCTTC. Its translation: CASSMASSYNEQFF.

V and J are TRBV7-9 and TRBJ2-3; possible D gene TRBD2, 5 bases. The CDR3 extends over 15 amino acids. CDR1 SEHNR and CDR2 FQNEAQ come from the germline V gene (reference sequence). Trimming took off 1 base at V and 1 base at J, with 9 bases between the two ends. The CDR3 DNA reads TGTGCCAGCAGCTTAGGGGAGTTGGGCACAGATACGCAGTATTTT. The encoded protein is CASSLGELGTDTQYF. Variable domain in full (rest from reference TRBV7-9 and TRBJ2-3): DTGVSQNPRHKITKRGQNVTFRCDPISEHNRLYWYRQTLGQGPEFLTYFQNEAQLEKSRLLSDRFSAERPKGSFSTLEIQRTEQGDSAMYLCASSLGELGTDTQYFGPGTRLTVL.

Only one count was recorded for this clone. This rearrangement joins TRBV30 to TRBJ2-1, with unresolved D. CDR1 and CDR2 from the germline V gene are GTSNPN and SVGIG (reference sequence). V dropped 5 bases and J dropped 6 bases, with 14 bases sitting between them. The CDR3 is 13 residues long. CDR3 sequence: CAWFRLVGNEQFF. In nucleotides, the CDR3 is TGTGCCTGGTTTCGGTTAGTAGGCAATGAGCAGTTCTTC.

The chain links TRBV28 to TRBJ2-7; 9 nucleotides agree with TRBD1. The CDR3 covers 17 residues. V trimming: 5 bases; J trimming: 3 bases; junction bases outside the gene matches: 14. Germline V gene sequence: CDR1 MDHEN, CDR2 SYDVKM. CDR3 bases: TGTGCCAGCAGTAAATGGGGGGCGCGGACAGGGGTCTACGAGCAGTACTTC. This codes for CASSKWGARTGVYEQYF. The full variable domain, rest sourced from reference TRBV28 and TRBJ2-7, is DVKVTQSSRYLVKRTGEKVFLECVQDMDHENMFWYRQDPGLGLRLIYFSYDVKMKEKGDIPEGYSVSREKKERFSLILESASTNQTSMYLCASSKWGARTGVYEQYFGPGTRLTVT.

Here the CDR3 reads CASSSMVGTEAFF. For the CDR3, the DNA is TGTGCCAGCAGCTCTATGGTCGGTACTGAAGCTTTCTTT. The rearrangement joins TRBV7-8 to TRBJ1-1; no reliable D call. The V and J ends lost 4 bases and 5 bases respectively, with 11 bases between them. Germline loops: CDR1 SGHVS, CDR2 FQNEAQ. The CDR3 has 13 amino acids.

The rearrangement links TRBV27 to TRBJ2-5; tentative D call: TRBD2 (6 bases). V was trimmed by 0 bases and J by 5 bases, leaving 13 bases between them. The CDR3 totals 15 residues. CDR1 is MNHEY, CDR2 SMNVEV, per germline (reference sequence). This CDR3 reads CASSLSSSVRETQYF. Written as DNA, the CDR3 is TGTGCCAGCAGTTTATCGTCTAGCGTCCGGGAGACCCAGTACTTC.

As concerns this clone: A much larger clone is a single base away; this may be a read error. Other DNA sequences in the sample encode the same CDR3. CDR3 in DNA: TGTGCCAGCAGTTTGAGGGGGGGGAACACTGAAGCTTTCTTT. It encodes CASSLRGGNTEAFF. This rearrangement joins TRBV27 to TRBJ1-1, with D perhaps matching TRBD1 (6 bases). Germline V gives CDR1 MNHEY, CDR2 SMNVEV (reference sequence). The CDR3 extends over 14 amino acids. Trimming left V 3 bases short and J 1 base short, with 9 bases between.

The rearrangement uses TRBV6-5 and TRBJ1-1; D not certain. The CDR3 covers 13 residues. Trimming removed 2 bases from V and 1 base from J, with 5 bases in between. Germline CDR1 reads MNHEY; CDR2 reads SVGAGI. CDR3 loop: CASSYLQNTEAFF. The CDR3, as DNA: TGTGCCAGCAGTTACCTCCAGAACACTGAAGCTTTCTTT.

The V call is TRBV7-6, the J call TRBJ2-2, with 12 bases identical to TRBD1. This CDR3 contains 17 residues. Per the germline V gene, CDR1 is SGHVS and CDR2 is FNYEAQ. V was pared by 5 bases and J by 6 bases, with 10 bases of the junction left unmatched. The CDR3 here is CASSPRDRGLLAGELFF. CDR3 in DNA: TGTGCCAGCAGCCCCCGGGACAGGGGGCTATTAGCCGGGGAGCTGTTTTTT.

The rearrangement uses TRBV27 and TRBJ1-5, with D perhaps matching TRBD1 (6 bases). V lost 8 bases and J 2 bases, leaving 16 bases between the germline ends. Germline V gives CDR1 MNHEY, CDR2 SMNVEV (reference sequence). The CDR3 is 15 residues long. This CDR3 is CASRQGPGGNQPQHF. The CDR3 region has the DNA TGTGCCAGCCGGCAGGGGCCTGGGGGCAATCAGCCCCAGCATTTT.

This clone was seen only once. This chain's CDR3 is CASSYSGAIYEQYF. For the CDR3, the DNA is TGTGCCAGCAGCTACAGTGGGGCAATCTACGAGCAGTACTTC. The chain uses TRBV27 and TRBJ2-7; tentatively, D is TRBD1 (5 bases). The ends were cut back, 6 bases at V and 3 bases at J, with 15 bases in the middle. This CDR3 comprises 14 residues. In germline, CDR1 is MNHEY, CDR2 SMNVEV (reference sequence).

This sequence joins TRBV28 and TRBJ2-1; no firm D call. CDR1 MDHEN and CDR2 SYDVKM come from the germline V gene. The CDR3 spans 16 residues. The ends were cut back, 5 bases at V and 0 bases at J, with 14 bases in the middle. The CDR3 here is CASSLGPPPSYNEQFF. As DNA, the CDR3 is TGTGCCAGCAGTCTTGGACCTCCCCCCTCCTACAATGAGCAGTTCTTC.

This chain connects TRBV5-5 to TRBJ2-7; D is possibly TRBD2 (5 bases). The CDR3 is 14 amino acids. Germline V CDR1 and CDR2: SGHKS, YYEKEE (reference sequence). Trimming stripped 0 bases from V and 4 bases from J, with 11 bases between. The CDR3 sequence: CASSLGSSVYEQYF. Written as DNA, the CDR3 is TGTGCCAGCAGCTTGGGGAGTAGCGTGTACGAGCAGTACTTC.